This paragraph reports one TCR beta chain. Its antigen is undetermined. Treatment here: roughly 11-day PBMC culture with coronavirus spike peptide pools or control peptides (ViraFEST assay). For ViraFEST, peptide pools expanded antigen-specific T cells, after which the TCRs were sequenced. With approximately 9.9 ug/ml peptide pools and approximately 10 IU/ml IL-2, PBMCs were cultured at approximately 2 million per well. Following a culture period (less than eleven days), negative selection was used to isolate CD4+ T cells. The data belong to a study of vaccination and CD4 T cells after COVID-19. Sequence data for DNA of cultured CD4+ T cells were generated by the Oncomine TCR Beta short-read assay. TCRdb re-called the PCR reads with MiXCR, one entry per CDR3 protein. The table lists 9,500 to 12,000 distinct CDR3 sequences, 35% to 50% of them singletons, with under 35% in the top ten. CDR3 length: 15 amino acids. Trimming shortened V by 0 bases and J by 1 base, and 9 bases separated the two germline ends. Germline loops: CDR1 MNHEY, CDR2 SVGAGI.

The sequence derives from a human donor who had recovered from COVID-19. What was sequenced was CD4+ T cells from blood, cultured in vitro. This chain joins TRBV6-5 and TRBJ1-1; D remains unclear. The CDR3 region is CASSYSSSGNTEAFF. The CDR3 DNA reads as TGTGCCAGCAGTTACTCAAGTTCGGGGAACACTGAAGCTTTCTTT.